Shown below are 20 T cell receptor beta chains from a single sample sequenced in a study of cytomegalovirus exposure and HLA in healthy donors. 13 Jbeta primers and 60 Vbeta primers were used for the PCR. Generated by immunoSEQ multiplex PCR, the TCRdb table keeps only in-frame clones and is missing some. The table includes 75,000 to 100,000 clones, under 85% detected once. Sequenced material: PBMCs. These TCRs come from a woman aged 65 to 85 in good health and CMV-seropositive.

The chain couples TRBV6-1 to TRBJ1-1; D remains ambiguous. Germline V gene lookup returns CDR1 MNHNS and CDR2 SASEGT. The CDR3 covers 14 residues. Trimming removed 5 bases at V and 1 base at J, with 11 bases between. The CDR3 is CASSTGLPNTEAFF. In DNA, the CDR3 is TGTGCCAGCAGTACCGGACTCCCGAACACTGAAGCTTTCTTT.

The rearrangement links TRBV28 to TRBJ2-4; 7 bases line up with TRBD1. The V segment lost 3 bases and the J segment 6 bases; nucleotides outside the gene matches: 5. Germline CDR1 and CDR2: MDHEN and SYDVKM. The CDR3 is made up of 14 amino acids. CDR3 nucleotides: TGTGCCAGCAGTTTCGGACAGGTCGGAAACATTCAGTACTTC. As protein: CASSFGQVGNIQYF.

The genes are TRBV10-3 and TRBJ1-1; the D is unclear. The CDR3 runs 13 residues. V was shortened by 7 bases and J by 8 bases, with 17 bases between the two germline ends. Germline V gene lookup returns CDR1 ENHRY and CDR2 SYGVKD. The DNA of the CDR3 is TGTGCCATCACCTCTGGGAACGGGGTGGAAGCTTTCTTT. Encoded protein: CAITSGNGVEAFF.

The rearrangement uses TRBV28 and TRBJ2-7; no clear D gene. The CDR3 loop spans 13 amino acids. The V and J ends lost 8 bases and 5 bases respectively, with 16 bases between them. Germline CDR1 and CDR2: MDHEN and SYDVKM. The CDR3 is CASLQNHPHEQYF. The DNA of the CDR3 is TGTGCCAGCCTCCAGAACCACCCCCACGAGCAGTACTTC. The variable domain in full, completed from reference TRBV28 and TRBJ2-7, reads DVKVTQSSRYLVKRTGEKVFLECVQDMDHENMFWYRQDPGLGLRLIYFSYDVKMKEKGDIPEGYSVSREKKERFSLILESASTNQTSMYLCASLQNHPHEQYFGPGTRLTVT.

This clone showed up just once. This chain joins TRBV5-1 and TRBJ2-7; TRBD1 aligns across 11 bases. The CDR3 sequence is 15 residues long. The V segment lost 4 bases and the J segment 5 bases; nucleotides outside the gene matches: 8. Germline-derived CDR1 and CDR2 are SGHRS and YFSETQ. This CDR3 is CASSQGQGALHEQYF. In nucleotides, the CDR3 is TGCGCCAGCAGCCAAGGACAGGGGGCGCTCCACGAGCAGTACTTC.

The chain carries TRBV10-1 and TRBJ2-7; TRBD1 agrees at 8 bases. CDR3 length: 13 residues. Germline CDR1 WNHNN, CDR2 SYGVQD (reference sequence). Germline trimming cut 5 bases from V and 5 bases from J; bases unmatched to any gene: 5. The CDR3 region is CASSRQGSHEQYF. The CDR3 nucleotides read TGCGCCAGCAGTCGACAGGGGTCACACGAGCAGTACTTC.

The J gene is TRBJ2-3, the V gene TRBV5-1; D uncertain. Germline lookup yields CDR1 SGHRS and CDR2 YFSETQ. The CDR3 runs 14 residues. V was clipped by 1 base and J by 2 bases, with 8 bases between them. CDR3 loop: CASSLTENTDTQYF. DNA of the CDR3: TGCGCCAGCAGCTTGACAGAAAACACAGATACGCAGTATTTT.

CDR3 in amino acids: CASSSLGLAGGSSYNEQFF. Written as DNA, the CDR3 is TGTGCCAGCAGTTCCTTGGGACTAGCGGGGGGGAGCTCCTACAATGAGCAGTTCTTC. V usage is TRBV28 and J usage is TRBJ2-1; the match to TRBD2 covers 16 bases. The CDR3 has 19 residues. The germline V gene has CDR1 MDHEN and CDR2 SYDVKM. V was pared by 4 bases and J by 0 bases, with 6 bases of the junction left unmatched.

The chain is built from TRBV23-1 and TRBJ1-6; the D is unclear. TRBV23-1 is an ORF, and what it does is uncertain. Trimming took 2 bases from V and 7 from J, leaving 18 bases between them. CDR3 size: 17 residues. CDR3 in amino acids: CASSQPIGNEVNSPLHF. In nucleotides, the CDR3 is TGCGCCAGCAGTCAACCCATTGGAAACGAGGTCAATTCACCCCTCCACTTT.

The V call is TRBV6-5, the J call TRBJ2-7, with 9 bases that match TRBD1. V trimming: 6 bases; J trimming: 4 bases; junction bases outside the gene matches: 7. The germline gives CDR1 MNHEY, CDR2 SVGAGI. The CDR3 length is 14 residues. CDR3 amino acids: CASRMTGGGYEQYF. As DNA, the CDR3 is TGTGCCAGCAGAATGACAGGGGGGGGGTACGAGCAGTACTTC.

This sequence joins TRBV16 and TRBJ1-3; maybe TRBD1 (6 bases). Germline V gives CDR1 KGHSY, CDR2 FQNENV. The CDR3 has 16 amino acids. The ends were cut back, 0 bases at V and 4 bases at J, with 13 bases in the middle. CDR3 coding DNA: TGTGCCAGCAGCCAATCCGGCGGGGGGCGCGGAAACACCATATATTTT. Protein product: CASSQSGGGRGNTIYF.

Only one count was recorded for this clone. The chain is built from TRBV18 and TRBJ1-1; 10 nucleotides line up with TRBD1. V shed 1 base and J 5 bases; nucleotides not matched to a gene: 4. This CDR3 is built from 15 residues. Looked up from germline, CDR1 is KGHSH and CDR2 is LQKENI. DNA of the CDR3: TGTGCCAGCTCACCACAGGGACAGGGGCGTACTGAAGCTTTCTTT. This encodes CASSPQGQGRTEAFF.

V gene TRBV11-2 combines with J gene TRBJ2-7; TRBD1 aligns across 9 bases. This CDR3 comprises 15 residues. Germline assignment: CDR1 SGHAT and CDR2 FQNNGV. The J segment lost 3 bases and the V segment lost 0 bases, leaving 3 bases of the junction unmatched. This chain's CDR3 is CASSLEGQGRYEQYF. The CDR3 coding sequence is TGTGCCAGCAGCTTAGAGGGACAGGGACGCTACGAGCAGTACTTC.

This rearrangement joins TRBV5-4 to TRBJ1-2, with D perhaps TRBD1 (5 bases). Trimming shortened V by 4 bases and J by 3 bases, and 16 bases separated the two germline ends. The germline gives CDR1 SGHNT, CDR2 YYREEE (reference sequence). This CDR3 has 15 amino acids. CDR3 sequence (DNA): TGTGCCAGCAGCACAAGGACGGGGGAAGACTATGGCTACACCTTC. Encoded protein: CASSTRTGEDYGYTF.

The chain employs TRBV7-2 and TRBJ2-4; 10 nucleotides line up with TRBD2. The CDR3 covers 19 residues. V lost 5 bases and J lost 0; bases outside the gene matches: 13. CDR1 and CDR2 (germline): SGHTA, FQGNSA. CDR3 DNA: TGTGCCAGCAGCACCGGACTAGCGGATGGTATAGTAGCCAAAAACATTCAGTACTTC. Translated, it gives CASSTGLADGIVAKNIQYF.

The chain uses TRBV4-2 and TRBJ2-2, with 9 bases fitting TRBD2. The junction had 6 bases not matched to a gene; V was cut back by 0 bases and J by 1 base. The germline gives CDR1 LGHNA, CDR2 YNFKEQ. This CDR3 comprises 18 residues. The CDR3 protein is CASSQESPSGMNTGELFF. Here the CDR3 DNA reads TGTGCCAGCAGCCAAGAGAGCCCTAGCGGGATGAACACCGGGGAGCTGTTTTTT.

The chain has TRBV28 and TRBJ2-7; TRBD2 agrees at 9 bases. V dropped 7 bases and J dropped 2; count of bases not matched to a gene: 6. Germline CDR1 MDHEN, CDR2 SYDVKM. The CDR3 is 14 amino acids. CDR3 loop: CASTISGSAYEQYF. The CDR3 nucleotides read TGTGCCAGCACTATTAGCGGGAGCGCCTACGAGCAGTACTTC.

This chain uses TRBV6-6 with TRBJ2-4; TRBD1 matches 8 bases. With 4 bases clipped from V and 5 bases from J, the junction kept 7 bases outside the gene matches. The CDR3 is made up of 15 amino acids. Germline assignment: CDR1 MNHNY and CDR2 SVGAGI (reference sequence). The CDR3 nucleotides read TGTGCCAGCAGTTCCCATGACAGGGGACAAAACATTCAGTACTTC. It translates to CASSSHDRGQNIQYF.

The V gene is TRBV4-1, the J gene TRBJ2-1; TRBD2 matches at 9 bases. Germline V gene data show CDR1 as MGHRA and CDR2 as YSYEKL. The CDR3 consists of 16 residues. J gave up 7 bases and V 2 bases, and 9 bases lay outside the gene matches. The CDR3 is CASSQPGLAGGNEQFF. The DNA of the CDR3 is TGCGCCAGCAGCCAACCGGGACTAGCAGGGGGAAATGAGCAGTTCTTC.

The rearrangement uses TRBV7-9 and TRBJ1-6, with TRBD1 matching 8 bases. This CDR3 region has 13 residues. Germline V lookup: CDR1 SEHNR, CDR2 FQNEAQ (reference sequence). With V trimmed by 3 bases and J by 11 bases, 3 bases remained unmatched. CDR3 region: CASSFGQGTPLHF. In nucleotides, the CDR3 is TGTGCCAGCAGCTTCGGACAGGGCACACCCCTCCACTTT.